This entry concerns a single TCR beta chain. Its target is not known. Looked up from germline, CDR1 is SQVTM and CDR2 is ANQGSEA. With 6 bases removed from V and 7 bases from J, the gap between germline ends came to 15 bases. This CDR3 contains 13 residues. The data derive from a study of T cell responses to AZD1222 COVID-19 vaccine. Notes on the study in general: The donors showed a predominance of white British ancestry and of females, with possible underestimation of clonal diversity. Vaccine-associated CD4 TCRs ranged over spike, dominating at 160-218 and 743-854. Baseline serology detected seropositivity in only 5 to 7 AZD1222 recipients. The peak T cell response came first, and repertoires were sampled only after it.

Some clones are missing from TCRdb's copy, which holds only in-frame ones; the method was immunoSEQ multiplex PCR. The table lists roughly 80,000 clones, more than 75% of them singletons. The V gene is TRBV29-1, the J gene TRBJ1-4; TRBD1 might be the D (5 bases). This TCR came from an adult in good health. Sequencing used peripheral blood, obtained on day 0 of MenACWY control vaccination. The CDR3 region is CSVGTLGVEKLFF. The CDR3 DNA reads TGCAGCGTCGGGACCCTAGGGGTTGAAAAACTGTTTTTT. Together with reference TRBV29-1 and TRBJ1-4, the CDR3 gives the full variable domain: SAVISQKPSRDICQRGTSLTIQCQVDSQVTMMFWYRQQPGQSLTLIATANQGSEATYESGFVIDKFPISRPNLTFSTLTVSNMSPEDSSIYLCSVGTLGVEKLFFGSGTQLSVL.